This entry describes one T cell receptor (beta chain). Antigen: not known. The data belong to a study of tumor-infiltrating lymphocytes in primary liver carcinoma. The germline CDR1 and CDR2 sequences are MNHEY and SVGEGT. V was shortened by 10 bases and J by 9 bases, with 13 bases between the two germline ends. The length of the CDR3 is 11 residues. Points from the study as a whole: Unsorted bulk processing meant the study did not compare CD4+ and CD8+ repertoires. Tumor-adjacent and tumor-blood pairs shared a smaller degree of overlap than tumor region pairs.

Germline DNA was extracted too, while blood RNA derived from unsorted whole blood. The authors made TCR beta cDNA from roughly 480 ng total RNA with a constant-region primer. Three rounds of nested multiplex PCR with slightly modified ARM-PCR produced TCR beta libraries. Primers for the first two PCR rounds were TRBV1-TRBV30 forward primers and a C-beta reverse primer (roughly 10 cycles per round). TCRdb recomputed calls from the multiplex PCR reads with MiXCR, one row per CDR3 protein. The table records fewer than 350,000 distinct CDR3 sequences, 55% to 65% of them present only once. V usage is TRBV6-2 or TRBV6-3 and J usage is TRBJ2-1; D not certain. This clonotype was obtained from a man aged 40-49 years with primary liver carcinoma and hepatitis B virus infection. Input material: peripheral blood. The CDR3 DNA reads TGTGCCACAGGAGAACATAGTGAGCAGTTCTTC. Its translation is CATGEHSEQFF.